This TCR beta chain was recovered during a study of CD8+ T cells in alopecia areata. CDR1 and CDR2 (germline): LNHNV, YYDKDF (reference sequence). This CDR3 has 16 residues. The V and J ends lost 0 bases and 4 bases, in that order; junction bases with no gene match: 4. RNA extraction and reverse transcription yielded cDNA as sequencing template. Here immunoSEQ multiplex PCR was the method, and the copy in TCRdb shows in-frame clones only, minus some. This table holds 150,000 to 200,000 clones, 59% found once. This specimen was CD4+ T cells sorted from blood, taken at week 0. This clonotype originated in a human donor with alopecia areata. The V call is TRBV15, the J call TRBJ1-5; TRBD1 agrees at 9 bases. The CDR3 is CATSRDRGQGNQPQHF. The DNA of the CDR3 is TGTGCCACCAGCAGAGATCGGGGACAGGGAAATCAGCCCCAGCATTTT.